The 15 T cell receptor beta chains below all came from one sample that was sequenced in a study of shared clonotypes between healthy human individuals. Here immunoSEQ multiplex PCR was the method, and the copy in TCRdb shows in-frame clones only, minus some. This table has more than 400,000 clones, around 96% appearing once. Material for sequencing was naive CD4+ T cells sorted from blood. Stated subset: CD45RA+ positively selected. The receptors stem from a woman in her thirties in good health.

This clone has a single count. Here the CDR3 reads CASSIGYRGRENTEAFF. The CDR3 coding sequence is TGTGCCAGTAGTATAGGGTACAGGGGGCGGGAGAACACTGAAGCTTTCTTT. The chain couples TRBV19 to TRBJ1-1; 9 bases line up with TRBD1. Germline V gene sequence: CDR1 LNHDA, CDR2 SQIVND (reference sequence). V trimming: 1 base; J trimming: 1 base; junction bases outside the gene matches: 7. The CDR3 extends over 17 amino acids.

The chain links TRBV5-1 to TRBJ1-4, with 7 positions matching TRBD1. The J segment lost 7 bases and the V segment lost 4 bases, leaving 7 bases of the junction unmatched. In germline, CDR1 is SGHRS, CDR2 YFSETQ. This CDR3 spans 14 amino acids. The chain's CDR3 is CASSDDRVPEKLFF. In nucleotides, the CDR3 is TGCGCCAGCAGCGATGACAGGGTTCCTGAAAAACTGTTTTTT.

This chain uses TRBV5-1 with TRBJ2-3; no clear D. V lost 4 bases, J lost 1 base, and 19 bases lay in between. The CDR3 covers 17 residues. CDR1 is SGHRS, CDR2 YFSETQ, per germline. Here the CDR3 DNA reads TGCGCCAGCAGCGAACTTCTTACCGGGTACGGCACAGATACGCAGTATTTT. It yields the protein CASSELLTGYGTDTQYF.

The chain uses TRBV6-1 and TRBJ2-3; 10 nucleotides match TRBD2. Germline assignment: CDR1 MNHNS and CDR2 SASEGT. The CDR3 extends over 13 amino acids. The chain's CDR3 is CATGTSGTDTQYF. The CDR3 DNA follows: TGTGCTACCGGGACTAGCGGCACAGATACGCAGTATTTT.

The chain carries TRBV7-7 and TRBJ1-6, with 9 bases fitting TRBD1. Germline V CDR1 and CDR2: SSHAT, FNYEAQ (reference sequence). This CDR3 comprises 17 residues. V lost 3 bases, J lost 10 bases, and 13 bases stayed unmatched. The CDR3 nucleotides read TGTGCCAGCAGCTTGGATGGACAGGGGAATTCGGGGTCACCCCTCCACTTT. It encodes CASSLDGQGNSGSPLHF.

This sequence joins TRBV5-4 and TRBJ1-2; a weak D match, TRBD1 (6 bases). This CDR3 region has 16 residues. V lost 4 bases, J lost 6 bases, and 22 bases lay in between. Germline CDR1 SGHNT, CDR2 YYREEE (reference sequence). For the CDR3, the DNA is TGTGCCAGCAGCGTCGGGACACCGGAAGGCTCACATGGCTACACCTTC. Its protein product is CASSVGTPEGSHGYTF.

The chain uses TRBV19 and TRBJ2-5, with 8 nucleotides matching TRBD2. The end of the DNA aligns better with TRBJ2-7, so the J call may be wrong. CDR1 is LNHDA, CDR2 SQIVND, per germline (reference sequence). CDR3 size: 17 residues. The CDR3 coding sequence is TGTGCCAGTAGCAGGCAAGCAGGGGTTAGCGGGACCTACGAGCAGTACTTC. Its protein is CASSRQAGVSGTYEQYF.

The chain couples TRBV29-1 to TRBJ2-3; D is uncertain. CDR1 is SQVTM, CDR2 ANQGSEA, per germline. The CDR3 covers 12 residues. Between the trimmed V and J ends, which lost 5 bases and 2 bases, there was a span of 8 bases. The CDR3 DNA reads TGCAGCGTTTCCGGGCCCACAGATACGCAGTATTTT. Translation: CSVSGPTDTQYF.

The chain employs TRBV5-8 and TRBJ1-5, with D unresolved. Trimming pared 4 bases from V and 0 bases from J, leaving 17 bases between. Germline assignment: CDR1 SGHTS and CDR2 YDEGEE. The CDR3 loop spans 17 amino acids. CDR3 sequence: CASSQVAARYSNQPQHF. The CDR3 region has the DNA TGTGCCAGCAGCCAGGTGGCGGCCCGTTATAGCAATCAGCCCCAGCATTTT.

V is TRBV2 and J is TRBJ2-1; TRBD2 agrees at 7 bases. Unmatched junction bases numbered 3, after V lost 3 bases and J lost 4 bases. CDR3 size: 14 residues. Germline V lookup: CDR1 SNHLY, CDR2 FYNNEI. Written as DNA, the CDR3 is TGTGCCAGCAGTGATCTAGCGGCATACAATGAGCAGTTCTTC. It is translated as CASSDLAAYNEQFF.

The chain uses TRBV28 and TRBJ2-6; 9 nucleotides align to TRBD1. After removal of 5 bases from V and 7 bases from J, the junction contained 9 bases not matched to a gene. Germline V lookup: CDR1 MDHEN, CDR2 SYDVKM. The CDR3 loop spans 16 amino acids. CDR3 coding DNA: TGTGCCAGCAGTGCTGGGGGGACAGGGTATGCCAACGTCCTGACTTTC. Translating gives CASSAGGTGYANVLTF.

In DNA form, the CDR3 reads TGTGCCAGCAGCTTTTTAGGGCAGGGGGCGAGTAAGGAGACCCAGTACTTC. Its translation: CASSFLGQGASKETQYF. The chain is built from TRBV7-9 and TRBJ2-5; 8 positions agree with TRBD1. Trimming took 3 bases from V and 5 from J; bases not matched to a gene: 14. Germline CDR1 SEHNR, CDR2 FQNEAQ (reference sequence). The CDR3 covers 17 residues.

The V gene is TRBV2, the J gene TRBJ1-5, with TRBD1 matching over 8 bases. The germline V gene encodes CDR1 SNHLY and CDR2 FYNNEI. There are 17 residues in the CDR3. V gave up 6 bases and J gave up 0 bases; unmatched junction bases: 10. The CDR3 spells CASRFSGGPYSNQPQHF. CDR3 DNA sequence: TGTGCCAGCAGATTTTCAGGGGGCCCGTATAGCAATCAGCCCCAGCATTTT.

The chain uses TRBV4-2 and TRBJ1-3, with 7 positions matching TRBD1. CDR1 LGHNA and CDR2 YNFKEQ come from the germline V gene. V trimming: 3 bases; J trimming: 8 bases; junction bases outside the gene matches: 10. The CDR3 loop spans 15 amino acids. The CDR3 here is CASSQETGALDTIYF. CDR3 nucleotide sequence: TGTGCCAGCAGCCAGGAAACAGGGGCCTTAGACACCATATATTTT.

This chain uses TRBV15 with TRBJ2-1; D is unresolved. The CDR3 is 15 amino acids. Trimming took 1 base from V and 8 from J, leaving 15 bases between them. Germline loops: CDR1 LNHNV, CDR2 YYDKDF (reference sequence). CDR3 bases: TGTGCCACCAGCAGAGGGCCCCTTAAAGGCGATGAGCAGTTCTTC. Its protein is CATSRGPLKGDEQFF.